The sequence of this TCR beta chain was determined in a study of blood T cell repertoires in COVID-19. Generated by immunoSEQ multiplex PCR, the TCRdb table keeps only in-frame clones and is missing some. Among 220,000 or so clones listed, around four fifths were seen once. Trimming left V 7 bases short and J 2 bases short, with 17 bases between. CDR1 and CDR2 (germline): MDHEN, SYDVKM. There are 15 residues in the CDR3. The chain joins TRBV28 to TRBJ1-1, with D perhaps matching TRBD1 (5 bases). Material: peripheral blood. The receptor's source is a woman of 80 years or more with acute or convalescent COVID-19. The CDR3 sequence is CASKLGRWGNTEAFF. The CDR3 nucleotides are TGTGCCAGCAAATTGGGCAGGTGGGGCAACACTGAAGCTTTCTTT.